The subject of this entry is one T cell receptor (beta chain). These data belong to a study of patients and donors after allogeneic stem cell transplantation. Via MiXCR, TCRdb re-called the RT-PCR reads, giving one row per CDR3 protein. The sample contains about 960,000 distinct CDR3 sequences, approximately 19% of which appear only once. CDR3 length: 13 amino acids. The germline gives CDR1 DFQATT, CDR2 SNEGSKA (reference sequence). V lost 0 bases and J lost 8, with 13 bases in between. The rearrangement links TRBV20-1 to TRBJ1-1; D may be TRBD1 (6 bases). The TCR comes from a human donor who was either an allogeneic HSCT recipient or a stem cell or donor lymphocyte infusion donor (not recorded which). It is not recorded whose cells these are; they may come from a transplant donor. Material for sequencing was blood, either unsorted or a sorted T cell fraction (not recorded which). DNA of the CDR3: TGCAGTGCTAGAGAAGTCGGGACACCCGAAGCTTTCTTT. Protein sequence: CSAREVGTPEAFF.